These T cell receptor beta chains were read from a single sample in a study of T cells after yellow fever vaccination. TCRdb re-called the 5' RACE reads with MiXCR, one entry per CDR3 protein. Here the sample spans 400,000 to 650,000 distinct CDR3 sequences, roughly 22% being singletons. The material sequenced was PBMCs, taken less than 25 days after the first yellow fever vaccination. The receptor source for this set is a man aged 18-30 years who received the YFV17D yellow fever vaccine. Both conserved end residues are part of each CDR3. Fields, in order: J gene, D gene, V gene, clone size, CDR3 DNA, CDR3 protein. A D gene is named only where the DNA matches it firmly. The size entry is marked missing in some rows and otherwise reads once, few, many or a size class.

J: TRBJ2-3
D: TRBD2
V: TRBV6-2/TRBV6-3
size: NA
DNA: TGTGCCAGCAGTTACCCCTTGCGGGGGGATGATACGCAGTATTTT
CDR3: CASSYPLRGDDTQYF

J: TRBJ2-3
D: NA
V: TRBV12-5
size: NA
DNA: TGTGCTAGTGGTTTGCTGTCTCACTCCGGGGTGGATACGCAGTATTTT
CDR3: CASGLLSHSGVDTQYF

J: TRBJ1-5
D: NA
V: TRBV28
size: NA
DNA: TGTGCCAGCAGTTTATCCGGCAGAGCTAGCAATCAGCCCCAGCATTTT
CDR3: CASSLSGRASNQPQHF

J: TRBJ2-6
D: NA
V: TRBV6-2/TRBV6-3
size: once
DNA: TGTGCCAGCAGTTACGACGGGGTCTCATCTGGGGCCAACGTCCTGACTTTC
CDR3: CASSYDGVSSGANVLTF

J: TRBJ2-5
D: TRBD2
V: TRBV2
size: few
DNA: TGTGCCAGCCTGGGGCGGGGGAGCCAAGAGACCCAGTACTTC
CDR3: CASLGRGSQETQYF

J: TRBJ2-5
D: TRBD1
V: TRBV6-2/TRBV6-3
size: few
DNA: TGTGCCAGCAGTTCTGGCAGGGGGCCAGAGACCCAGTACTTC
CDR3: CASSSGRGPETQYF

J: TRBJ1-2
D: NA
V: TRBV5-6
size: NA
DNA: TGTGCCAGCAGCCGAGGGATTTCCTACACCTTC
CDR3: CASSRGISYTF

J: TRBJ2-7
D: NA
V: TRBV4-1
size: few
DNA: TGCGCCAGCAGCCGTCTAGAGAGTGCCTCCTACGAGCAGTACTTC
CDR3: CASSRLESASYEQYF

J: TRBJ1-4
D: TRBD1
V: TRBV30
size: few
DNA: TGTGCCTGGGACAGGGGCACTGGAAAACTGTTTTTT
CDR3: CAWDRGTGKLFF

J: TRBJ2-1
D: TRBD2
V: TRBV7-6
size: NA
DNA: TGTGCCAGCAGCCCAGGGACTAGCTCCCCCTCCTACAATGAGCAGTTCTTC
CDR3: CASSPGTSSPSYNEQFF

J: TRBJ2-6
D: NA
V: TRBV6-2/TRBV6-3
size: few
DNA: TGTGCCAGCAGTAACTTTCCTCCGGGGTCTGGGGCCAACGTCCTGACTTTC
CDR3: CASSNFPPGSGANVLTF

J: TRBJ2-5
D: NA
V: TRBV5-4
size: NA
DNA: TGTGCCAGCAGCCCCATGGGGGCCCGGGGGGAGACCCAGTACTTC
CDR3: CASSPMGARGETQYF

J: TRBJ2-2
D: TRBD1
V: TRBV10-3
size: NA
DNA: TGTGCCGTCAACAGGGGGCTGCCGAACACCGGGGAGCTGTTTTTT
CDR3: CAVNRGLPNTGELFF

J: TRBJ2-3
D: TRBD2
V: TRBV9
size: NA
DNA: TGTGCCAGCAGCGTAGATTCGAAGGCTAGCGGGGGGTCTTATACGCAGTATTTT
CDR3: CASSVDSKASGGSYTQYF

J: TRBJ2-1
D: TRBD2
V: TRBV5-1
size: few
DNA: TGCGCCAGCAGCGGGTTGGGACCTAGCGGGAGGGGTGAGCAGTTCTTC
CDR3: CASSGLGPSGRGEQFF

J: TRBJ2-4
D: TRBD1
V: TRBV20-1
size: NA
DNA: TGCAGTGCTACAGGGGGCGGGAACATTCAGTACTTC
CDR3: CSATGGGNIQYF

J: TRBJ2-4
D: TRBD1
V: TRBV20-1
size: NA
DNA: TGCAGTGCTAGAGCCGGGACAGGGGTCCTCAAAAACATTCAGTACTTC
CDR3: CSARAGTGVLKNIQYF

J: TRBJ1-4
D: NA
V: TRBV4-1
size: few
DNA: TGCGCCAGCAGCTTTCGACGGGGGGATGAAAAACTGTTTTTT
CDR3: CASSFRRGDEKLFF

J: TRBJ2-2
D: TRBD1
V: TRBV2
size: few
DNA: TGTGCCAGTGTCCGGGACAGAAACACCGGGGAGCTGTTTTTT
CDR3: CASVRDRNTGELFF

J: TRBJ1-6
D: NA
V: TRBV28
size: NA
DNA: TGTGCCAGCAGTTTATTGCAGGGCAGGGTTAATTCACCCCTCCACTTT
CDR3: CASSLLQGRVNSPLHF

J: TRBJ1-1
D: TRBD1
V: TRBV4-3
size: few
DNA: TGCGCCAGCAGCCACCCGGGACAGACTAACACTGAAGCTTTCTTT
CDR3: CASSHPGQTNTEAFF

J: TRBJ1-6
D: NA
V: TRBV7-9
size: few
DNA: TGTGCCAGCAGCTTAGCGAGGGACTCCTATAATTCACCCCTCCACTTT
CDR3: CASSLARDSYNSPLHF

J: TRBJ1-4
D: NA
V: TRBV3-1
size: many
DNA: TGTGCCAGCAGTCCAGGGAGAACTAATGAAAAACTGTTTTTT
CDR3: CASSPGRTNEKLFF

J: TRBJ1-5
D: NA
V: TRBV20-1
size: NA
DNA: TGCAGTGCTAGAGATTTGGGAGGTCTTCAGCCCCAGCATTTT
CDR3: CSARDLGGLQPQHF

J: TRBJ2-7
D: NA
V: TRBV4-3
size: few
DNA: TGCGCCAGCAGCCAAGATGACACTACAGGCTACGAGCAGTACTTC
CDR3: CASSQDDTTGYEQYF

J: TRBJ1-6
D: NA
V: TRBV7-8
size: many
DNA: TGTGCCAGCAGCACCGGGACGGAGGTTAATTCACCCCTCCACTTT
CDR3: CASSTGTEVNSPLHF

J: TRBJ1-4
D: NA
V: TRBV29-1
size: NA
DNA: TGCAGCTTAAAAACAGGGTTCGGTGAAAAACTGTTTTTT
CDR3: CSLKTGFGEKLFF

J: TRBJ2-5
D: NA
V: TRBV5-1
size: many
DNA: TGTGCCAGCAGCACCCGGGAGACCCAGTACTTC
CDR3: CASSTRETQYF

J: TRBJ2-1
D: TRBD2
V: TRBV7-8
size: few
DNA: TGTGCCAGCAGCTCCTTCGGGGGGGGCCTCTACAATGAGCAGTTCTTC
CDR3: CASSSFGGGLYNEQFF

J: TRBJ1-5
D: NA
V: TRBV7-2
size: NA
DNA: TGTGCCAGCAGCCGCACCTATAGCAATCAGCCCCAGCATTTT
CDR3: CASSRTYSNQPQHF

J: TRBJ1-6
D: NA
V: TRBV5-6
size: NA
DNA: TGTGCCAGCGGGAGAGGCTTGGGGAATTCACCCCTCCACTTT
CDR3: CASGRGLGNSPLHF

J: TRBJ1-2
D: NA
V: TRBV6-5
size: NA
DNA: TGTGCCAGCAGTTACCAACAGGGCGCCTATGGCTACACCTTC
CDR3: CASSYQQGAYGYTF

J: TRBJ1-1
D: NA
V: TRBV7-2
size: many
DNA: TGTGCCAGCAGCCCACAGGGTAGGAGGACTGAAGCTTTCTTT
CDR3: CASSPQGRRTEAFF

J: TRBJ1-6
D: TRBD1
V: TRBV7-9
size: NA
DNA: TGTGCCAGCAGCATGACAGGGGCGCTGGGTTCACCCCTCCACTTT
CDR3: CASSMTGALGSPLHF

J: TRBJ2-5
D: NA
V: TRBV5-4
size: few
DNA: TGTGCCAGCAGCTTGGCTGGGGGGCGAGGGGAGACCCAGTACTTC
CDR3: CASSLAGGRGETQYF

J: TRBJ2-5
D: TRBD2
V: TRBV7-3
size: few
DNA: TGTGCCAGCAGCCTGAATAGCGGGGGGTTAGAGACCCAGTACTTC
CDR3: CASSLNSGGLETQYF

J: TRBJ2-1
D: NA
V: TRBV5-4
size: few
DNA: TGTGCCAGCAGCATTGGGACCCCGGGCGACAATGAGCAGTTCTTC
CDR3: CASSIGTPGDNEQFF

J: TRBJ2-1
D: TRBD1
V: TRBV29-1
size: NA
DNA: TGCAGCGTTGAAGATCCCGGGACAGGGGGCGCATACGATGAGCAGTTCTTC
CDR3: CSVEDPGTGGAYDEQFF

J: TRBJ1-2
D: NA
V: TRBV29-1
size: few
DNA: TGCAGCGCTTATTATAGGGGCTACACCTTC
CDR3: CSAYYRGYTF

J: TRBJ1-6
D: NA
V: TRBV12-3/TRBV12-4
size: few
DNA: TGTGCCAGCAGTAGACAGAATTCACCCCTCCACTTT
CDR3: CASSRQNSPLHF

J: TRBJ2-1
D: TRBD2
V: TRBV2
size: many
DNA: TGTGCCAGCACAGGCGGGGGGGCCGGCAATGAGCAGTTCTTC
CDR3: CASTGGGAGNEQFF

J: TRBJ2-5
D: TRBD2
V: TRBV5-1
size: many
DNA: TGCGCCAGCAGCCGAGGACAGGGACTAGCGGGGTTAGAGACCCAGTACTTC
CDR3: CASSRGQGLAGLETQYF

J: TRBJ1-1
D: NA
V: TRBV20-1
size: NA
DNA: TGCAGTGCTAGTTCAGTGAACACTGAAGCTTTCTTT
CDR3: CSASSVNTEAFF

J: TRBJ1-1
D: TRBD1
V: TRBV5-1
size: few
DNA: TGCGCCAGCAGCTTCCGACAGGGAGGGAACACTGAAGCTTTCTTT
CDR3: CASSFRQGGNTEAFF

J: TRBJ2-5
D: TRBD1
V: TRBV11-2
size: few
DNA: TGTGCCAGCAGCCCCTCATTGTGGACAGGGCGTAGGAAGTACCAAGAGACCCAGTACTTC
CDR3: CASSPSLWTGRRKYQETQYF

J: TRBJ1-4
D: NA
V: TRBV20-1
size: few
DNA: TGCAGTGCTAGGTTTGGCCCCCGAGAAAAACTGTTTTTT
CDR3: CSARFGPREKLFF

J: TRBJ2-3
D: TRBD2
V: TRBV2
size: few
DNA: TGTGCCAGACGGACTAGTAGCACAGATACGCAGTATTTT
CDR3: CARRTSSTDTQYF

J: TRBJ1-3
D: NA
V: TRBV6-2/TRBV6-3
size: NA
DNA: TGTGCCAGCAGTTACTGGAACACCATATATTTT
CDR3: CASSYWNTIYF

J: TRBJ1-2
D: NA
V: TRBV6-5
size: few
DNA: TGTGCCAGCAGTTACGGACACCATAACTATGGCTACACCTTC
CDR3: CASSYGHHNYGYTF

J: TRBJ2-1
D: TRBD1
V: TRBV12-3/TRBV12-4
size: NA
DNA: TGTGCCAGCACTCCCAGGGGTGGGACAGCCTTTAGTGAGCAGTTCTTC
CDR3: CASTPRGGTAFSEQFF

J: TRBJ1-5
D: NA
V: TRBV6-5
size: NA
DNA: TGTGCCAGCAGTTACTCGAAAAGTCAGCCCCAGCATTTT
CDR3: CASSYSKSQPQHF

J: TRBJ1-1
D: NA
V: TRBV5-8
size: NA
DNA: TGTGCCAGCAGATCCACTGTGAACACTGAAGCTTTCTTT
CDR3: CASRSTVNTEAFF

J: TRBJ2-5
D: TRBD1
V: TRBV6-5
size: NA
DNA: TGTGCCAGCAGTTTAACAAACGGACAGGGGGCCGGGGAGACCCAGTACTTC
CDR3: CASSLTNGQGAGETQYF

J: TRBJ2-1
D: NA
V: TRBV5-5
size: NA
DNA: TGTGCCAGCAGCTTGGCCTTACAGGCTAGTGACAATGAGCAGTTCTTC
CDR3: CASSLALQASDNEQFF

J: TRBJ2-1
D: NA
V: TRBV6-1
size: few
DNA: TGTGCCAGCAGTGAAGGGAACCTCCGATACAATGAGCAGTTCTTC
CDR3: CASSEGNLRYNEQFF

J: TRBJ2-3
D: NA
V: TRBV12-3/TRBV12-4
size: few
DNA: TGTGCCAGCAGTGGGGGTACAAGTACGCAGTATTTT
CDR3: CASSGGTSTQYF

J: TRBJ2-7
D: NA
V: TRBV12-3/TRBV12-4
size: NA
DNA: TGTGCCAGCAGTCCGTTTATATGGGGGGACGGACCTTACTACTACGAGCAGTACTTC
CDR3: CASSPFIWGDGPYYYEQYF

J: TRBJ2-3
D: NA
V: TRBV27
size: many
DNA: TGTGCCAGCAGTTTATTGGGCGGCACAGATACGCAGTATTTT
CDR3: CASSLLGGTDTQYF

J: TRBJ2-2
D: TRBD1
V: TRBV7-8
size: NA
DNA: TGTGCCAGCAGCTCCCGGACAGGGGGCCTTATCGGGGAGCTGTTTTTT
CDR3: CASSSRTGGLIGELFF